What follows describes a single T cell receptor (beta chain). What it recognizes is unknown. These data are taken from a study of T cell responses to AZD1222 COVID-19 vaccine. Study-level findings and limits: The sample set comprised mostly white British donors with more females, and clonal diversity was possibly underestimated.

Measured with immunoSEQ multiplex PCR; TCRdb has only the in-frame clones, and not every one. The sample holds 150,000 to 200,000 clones, just under 90% seen once. Germline lookup yields CDR1 KGHDR and CDR2 SFDVKD. The CDR3 loop spans 16 amino acids. Trimming at V came to 4 bases and at J to 0 bases, leaving 4 bases not matched to a gene. The chain carries TRBV24-1 and TRBJ2-3; 9 nucleotides align to TRBD2. The source was peripheral blood, collected on day 0 of AZD1222 vaccination. This TCR was sampled from an adult in good health. In nucleotides, the CDR3 is TGTGCCACCAGTGACCCGACTAGCGGAAGCACAGATACGCAGTATTTT. Its translation is CATSDPTSGSTDTQYF.